Listed below are T cell receptor beta chains from one sample, sequenced in a study of cytomegalovirus exposure and HLA in healthy donors. This table comes from immunoSEQ multiplex PCR, and its TCRdb copy is limited to in-frame clones, with some not included. In the table there are about 180,000 clones, 79% of which are singletons. Source material: PBMCs. The source is a middle-aged woman in good health and CMV-seronegative. Each CDR3 is given with its conserved first and last residue. The D gene is left open where the match is weak. For some rows the clone size is stated as once, few or many, or as a class when expanded; others skip it.

len: 12
v_gene: TRBV28
abundance: NA
d_gene: NA
j_gene: TRBJ1-1
CDR3nt: TGTGCCAGCAGTTTAATAGTTACTGAAGCTTTCTTT
CDR3aa: CASSLIVTEAFF

len: 14
v_gene: TRBV28
abundance: NA
d_gene: NA
j_gene: TRBJ1-4
CDR3nt: TGTGCCAGCAGTCGACAGGCGAACAATGAAAAACTGTTTTTT
CDR3aa: CASSRQANNEKLFF

len: 11
v_gene: TRBV6-5
abundance: NA
d_gene: NA
j_gene: TRBJ2-3
CDR3nt: TGTGCCAGCAAACTCGCTGATACGCAGTATTTT
CDR3aa: CASKLADTQYF

len: 13
v_gene: TRBV5-6
abundance: few
d_gene: TRBD2
j_gene: TRBJ2-7
CDR3nt: TGTGCCAGCAGCTCCCGGGAGGGTTACGAGCAGTACTTC
CDR3aa: CASSSREGYEQYF

len: 12
v_gene: TRBV28
abundance: NA
d_gene: NA
j_gene: TRBJ2-1
CDR3nt: TGTGCCAGCAGTTGGGGGCACAATGAGCAGTTCTTC
CDR3aa: CASSWGHNEQFF

len: 15
v_gene: TRBV19
abundance: NA
d_gene: NA
j_gene: TRBJ1-5
CDR3nt: TGTGCCAGTAGTACCCAGGTTGCTAGCAATCAGCCCCAGCATTTT
CDR3aa: CASSTQVASNQPQHF

len: 16
v_gene: TRBV7-9
abundance: NA
d_gene: NA
j_gene: TRBJ2-3
CDR3nt: TGTGCCAGCAGCTTAGGTCCCGTGGGGAGTTCGGATACGCAGTATTTT
CDR3aa: CASSLGPVGSSDTQYF

len: 14
v_gene: TRBV30
abundance: NA
d_gene: NA
j_gene: TRBJ1-2
CDR3nt: TGTGCCTCCTTAGGGCGGGGGGCCGTGTCTGGCTACACCTTC
CDR3aa: CASLGRGAVSGYTF

len: 14
v_gene: TRBV7-9
abundance: NA
d_gene: TRBD1
j_gene: TRBJ1-1
CDR3nt: TGTGCCAGCATCTGGACAGGGGGAAACACTGAAGCTTTCTTT
CDR3aa: CASIWTGGNTEAFF

len: 15
v_gene: TRBV28
abundance: NA
d_gene: NA
j_gene: TRBJ1-5
CDR3nt: TGTGCCAGCAGTCCCGGGGACAAAATCAATCAGCCCCAGCATTTT
CDR3aa: CASSPGDKINQPQHF

len: 13
v_gene: TRBV7-7
abundance: once
d_gene: TRBD1
j_gene: TRBJ2-1
CDR3nt: TGTGCTAGCAGCTTAGAGGGGACAGCTGAGCAGTTCTTC
CDR3aa: CASSLEGTAEQFF

len: 17
v_gene: TRBV9
abundance: NA
d_gene: TRBD2
j_gene: TRBJ2-1
CDR3nt: TGTGCCAGCAGCGTAGCAACTAGCGGGGGCCTCTACAATGAGCAGTTCTTC
CDR3aa: CASSVATSGGLYNEQFF

len: 16
v_gene: TRBV5-6
abundance: NA
d_gene: NA
j_gene: TRBJ2-1
CDR3nt: TGTGCCAGCAGCTTCTTTAGGAGGAGCTCCTACAATGAGCAGTTCTTC
CDR3aa: CASSFFRRSSYNEQFF

len: 15
v_gene: TRBV7-8
abundance: NA
d_gene: TRBD1
j_gene: TRBJ1-5
CDR3nt: TGTGCCAGCAGCTACAGGACAGGTAGCAATCAGCCCCAGCATTTT
CDR3aa: CASSYRTGSNQPQHF

len: 15
v_gene: TRBV6-1
abundance: NA
d_gene: NA
j_gene: TRBJ1-2
CDR3nt: TGTGCCAGCAGTGAATCAGACAGCGATGTATATGGCTACACCTTC
CDR3aa: CASSESDSDVYGYTF

len: 14
v_gene: TRBV11-2
abundance: NA
d_gene: NA
j_gene: TRBJ1-2
CDR3nt: TGTGCCAGCAGCTTAACTATCCAGGCGGGCGGCTACACCTTC
CDR3aa: CASSLTIQAGGYTF

len: 16
v_gene: TRBV10-3
abundance: NA
d_gene: NA
j_gene: TRBJ2-2
CDR3nt: TGTGCCATCAGTGAGTCGACGGGGGCGAACACCGGGGAGCTGTTTTTT
CDR3aa: CAISESTGANTGELFF

len: 15
v_gene: TRBV6-4
abundance: NA
d_gene: NA
j_gene: TRBJ2-3
CDR3nt: TGTGCCAGCAGTGCCACCTTCGGGGGCACAGATACGCAGTATTTT
CDR3aa: CASSATFGGTDTQYF

len: 14
v_gene: TRBV11-2
abundance: NA
d_gene: NA
j_gene: TRBJ1-1
CDR3nt: TGTGCCAGCAGCTTGGGCCTAGGGAGGACTGAAGCTTTCTTT
CDR3aa: CASSLGLGRTEAFF

len: 12
v_gene: TRBV10-2
abundance: NA
d_gene: NA
j_gene: TRBJ2-7
CDR3nt: TGCGCCAGCAGTGTATCCAGGAACGAGCAGTACTTC
CDR3aa: CASSVSRNEQYF

len: 13
v_gene: TRBV5-1
abundance: NA
d_gene: NA
j_gene: TRBJ2-5
CDR3nt: TGCGCCAGCAGCTTGGACACAGTAGAGACCCAGTACTTC
CDR3aa: CASSLDTVETQYF

len: 13
v_gene: TRBV27
abundance: NA
d_gene: NA
j_gene: TRBJ1-5
CDR3nt: TGTGCCAGCAGCCTCTGGGGCGGTCAGCCCCAGCATTTT
CDR3aa: CASSLWGGQPQHF

len: 16
v_gene: TRBV5-1
abundance: NA
d_gene: TRBD2
j_gene: TRBJ2-5
CDR3nt: TGCGCCAGCAGCTTGGCCAGGTTAGCGGGCGCAGAGACCCAGTACTTC
CDR3aa: CASSLARLAGAETQYF

len: 15
v_gene: TRBV2
abundance: once
d_gene: TRBD1
j_gene: TRBJ1-5
CDR3nt: TGTGCCAGCAGCAAGCCGGGACAGGGTGCCCAGCCCCAGCATTTT
CDR3aa: CASSKPGQGAQPQHF

len: 14
v_gene: TRBV7-2
abundance: NA
d_gene: NA
j_gene: TRBJ2-5
CDR3nt: TGTGCCAGCAGCTTAGGGCAGAGGGAGGAGACCCAGTACTTC
CDR3aa: CASSLGQREETQYF

len: 12
v_gene: TRBV5-6
abundance: NA
d_gene: NA
j_gene: TRBJ2-1
CDR3nt: TGTGCCAGCAGCTGGACTCAAGGTGAGCAGTTCTTC
CDR3aa: CASSWTQGEQFF

len: 13
v_gene: TRBV5-1
abundance: NA
d_gene: NA
j_gene: TRBJ2-1
CDR3nt: TGCGCCAGCAGCTTGCCGCAGGGCAGTGAGCAGTTCTTC
CDR3aa: CASSLPQGSEQFF

len: 15
v_gene: TRBV6-5
abundance: NA
d_gene: NA
j_gene: TRBJ2-7
CDR3nt: TGTGCCAGCAGTACTACTATTACGATCGCCTACGAGCAGTACTTC
CDR3aa: CASSTTITIAYEQYF

len: 16
v_gene: TRBV14
abundance: NA
d_gene: TRBD1
j_gene: TRBJ1-1
CDR3nt: TGTGCCAGCAGCCGTGGACAGGGCGGTTGGATCCCTGAAGCTTTCTTT
CDR3aa: CASSRGQGGWIPEAFF

len: 15
v_gene: TRBV7-8
abundance: NA
d_gene: TRBD2
j_gene: TRBJ2-3
CDR3nt: TGTGCCAGCAGCCCACCTAGCGGGAGCCGGGATACGCAGTATTTT
CDR3aa: CASSPPSGSRDTQYF

len: 18
v_gene: TRBV5-1
abundance: NA
d_gene: TRBD2
j_gene: TRBJ2-7
CDR3nt: TGCGCCAGCAGCTTGCGACTAGCGGGGCCCCGGGGCTCCTACGAGCAGTACTTC
CDR3aa: CASSLRLAGPRGSYEQYF

len: 14
v_gene: TRBV6-6
abundance: once
d_gene: NA
j_gene: TRBJ2-7
CDR3nt: TGTGCCAGCAGTTACCTCGAGGGCCCCTACGAGCAGTACTTC
CDR3aa: CASSYLEGPYEQYF

len: 17
v_gene: TRBV10-1
abundance: NA
d_gene: TRBD1
j_gene: TRBJ1-2
CDR3nt: TGCGCCAGCCAATACCAGGTCGGACAGGGGGCCTTGGATGGCTACACCTTC
CDR3aa: CASQYQVGQGALDGYTF

len: 16
v_gene: TRBV5-6
abundance: NA
d_gene: TRBD2
j_gene: TRBJ2-7
CDR3nt: TGTGCCAGCAGCTTGTTTAGGGGGACTAGCCTCTACGAGCAGTACTTC
CDR3aa: CASSLFRGTSLYEQYF

len: 14
v_gene: TRBV6-1
abundance: NA
d_gene: NA
j_gene: TRBJ2-4
CDR3nt: TGTGCCAGCAGTGCTGGGGGGAGCAAAAACATTCAGTACTTC
CDR3aa: CASSAGGSKNIQYF

len: 14
v_gene: TRBV15
abundance: NA
d_gene: NA
j_gene: TRBJ2-7
CDR3nt: TGTGCCACCAGCAGGCGCGGCGGCTCCTACGAGCAGTACTTC
CDR3aa: CATSRRGGSYEQYF

len: 13
v_gene: TRBV28
abundance: NA
d_gene: NA
j_gene: TRBJ1-2
CDR3nt: TGTGCCAGCAGTCCTGGGACATTAGATGGCTACACCTTC
CDR3aa: CASSPGTLDGYTF

len: 15
v_gene: TRBV27
abundance: NA
d_gene: NA
j_gene: TRBJ1-2
CDR3nt: TGTGCCAGCAGTTTATGGGCAGGGGAAGCCTATGGCTACACCTTC
CDR3aa: CASSLWAGEAYGYTF

len: 14
v_gene: TRBV19
abundance: NA
d_gene: NA
j_gene: TRBJ2-2
CDR3nt: TGTGCCAGTAGTATACGGGGGAACACCGGGGAGCTGTTTTTT
CDR3aa: CASSIRGNTGELFF

len: 16
v_gene: TRBV4-2
abundance: NA
d_gene: TRBD1
j_gene: TRBJ2-2
CDR3nt: TGTGCCAGCAGCCAAGTCGAGACAGGGGACACCGGGGAGCTGTTTTTT
CDR3aa: CASSQVETGDTGELFF

len: 14
v_gene: TRBV2
abundance: NA
d_gene: TRBD1
j_gene: TRBJ1-4
CDR3nt: TGTGCCAGCAGCCCGGACAGGGGCCGTGAAAAACTGTTTTTT
CDR3aa: CASSPDRGREKLFF

len: 15
v_gene: TRBV4-1
abundance: NA
d_gene: TRBD1
j_gene: TRBJ1-1
CDR3nt: TGCGCCAGCAGCCAATCGGACAGGGCGAACACTGAAGCTTTCTTT
CDR3aa: CASSQSDRANTEAFF

len: 16
v_gene: TRBV5-1
abundance: NA
d_gene: TRBD1
j_gene: TRBJ1-4
CDR3nt: TGCGCCAGCAGCCCATCTCCCGGGACAGGGAATGAAAAACTGTTTTTT
CDR3aa: CASSPSPGTGNEKLFF

len: 12
v_gene: TRBV6-6
abundance: few
d_gene: NA
j_gene: TRBJ1-5
CDR3nt: TGTGCCAGCAGTCCGGAACGACAGTACCAGCATTTT
CDR3aa: CASSPERQYQHF

len: 14
v_gene: TRBV5-1
abundance: NA
d_gene: TRBD1
j_gene: TRBJ1-1
CDR3nt: TGCGCCAGCAGCTTTGGGACAGGGAACACTGAAGCTTTCTTT
CDR3aa: CASSFGTGNTEAFF

len: 13
v_gene: TRBV5-4
abundance: NA
d_gene: TRBD1
j_gene: TRBJ1-2
CDR3nt: TGTGCCAGCACCAACCAGGGGGGTCAGGGCTACACCTTC
CDR3aa: CASTNQGGQGYTF

len: 11
v_gene: TRBV6-6
abundance: NA
d_gene: NA
j_gene: TRBJ2-1
CDR3nt: TGTGCCAGCAGTCGCGGCTATGAGCAGTTCTTC
CDR3aa: CASSRGYEQFF

len: 17
v_gene: TRBV28
abundance: NA
d_gene: TRBD1
j_gene: TRBJ2-3
CDR3nt: TGTGCCAGCAGTTTACGGACAGGGGTAAGGGGCGCAGATACGCAGTATTTT
CDR3aa: CASSLRTGVRGADTQYF

len: 14
v_gene: TRBV9
abundance: NA
d_gene: TRBD1
j_gene: TRBJ1-5
CDR3nt: TGTGCCAGCAGCGTAGCAGGGGACAGTCAGCCCCAGCATTTT
CDR3aa: CASSVAGDSQPQHF

len: 14
v_gene: TRBV15
abundance: NA
d_gene: NA
j_gene: TRBJ2-2
CDR3nt: TGTGCCACCGGAGAAAATATCCAAACCGGGGAGCTGTTTTTT
CDR3aa: CATGENIQTGELFF

len: 14
v_gene: TRBV30
abundance: NA
d_gene: NA
j_gene: TRBJ1-1
CDR3nt: TGTGCCTGGCAACAGGGATTGGGTGGCACTGAAGCTTTCTTT
CDR3aa: CAWQQGLGGTEAFF

len: 15
v_gene: TRBV10-1
abundance: few
d_gene: NA
j_gene: TRBJ2-2
CDR3nt: TGCGCCAGCAGTGCGGCGGGTCCGAACACCGGGGAGCTGTTTTTT
CDR3aa: CASSAAGPNTGELFF

len: 16
v_gene: TRBV27
abundance: NA
d_gene: NA
j_gene: TRBJ2-2
CDR3nt: TGTGCCAGCAGGAGTAGCGGAGGCACTTACGGCGGGGAGCTGTTTTTT
CDR3aa: CASRSSGGTYGGELFF

len: 16
v_gene: TRBV7-6
abundance: NA
d_gene: NA
j_gene: TRBJ2-5
CDR3nt: TGTGCCAGCAGCTCAATAGAACCGACAGGGGCGGGGGCCCAGTACTTC
CDR3aa: CASSSIEPTGAGAQYF